This entry lists 3 T cell receptor beta chains sequenced from one sample in a study of T cell responses to AZD1222 COVID-19 vaccine. TCRdb keeps only in-frame clones here, not all; method: immunoSEQ multiplex PCR. The table includes 130,000 to 150,000 clones, roughly 88% detected once. The starting material was peripheral blood, obtained 28 days after the second dose of the MenACWY control vaccine. All receptors come from an adult who received the MenACWY meningococcal vaccine as a control.

The rearrangement links TRBV24-1 to TRBJ2-2, with D maybe TRBD1 (5 bases). The V gene's germline CDR1 is KGHDR and CDR2 SFDVKD. The V end lost 9 bases, the J end lost 1 base, and 8 bases lay between the germline ends. The CDR3 has 13 residues. The CDR3 spells CATGQENTGELFF. CDR3 coding DNA: TGTGCCACCGGACAAGAGAACACCGGGGAGCTGTTTTTT.

The chain combines TRBV19 with TRBJ2-2; TRBD1 agrees at 10 bases. The CDR3 loop spans 16 amino acids. Trimming took 10 bases from V and 1 from J; bases not matched to a gene: 9. Germline CDR1 reads LNHDA; CDR2 reads SQIVND (reference sequence). CDR3 DNA: TGTGCCATTGGGACAGGGGTAACCAGGAACACCGGGGAGCTGTTTTTT. It is translated as CAIGTGVTRNTGELFF. Looking up the rest from reference TRBV19 and TRBJ2-2 gives the full variable domain: DGGITQSPKYLFRKEGQNVTLSCEQNLNHDAMYWYRQDPGQGLRLIYYSQIVNDFQKGDIAEGYSVSREKKESFPLTVTSAQKNPTAFYLCAIGTGVTRNTGELFFGEGSRLTVL.

V usage is TRBV30 and J usage is TRBJ1-3; D might be TRBD1 (6 bases). CDR1 is GTSNPN and CDR2 is SVGIG in the germline V gene (reference sequence). The CDR3 runs 14 residues. Trimming cost V 0 bases and J 3 bases, with 9 bases left between them. The CDR3 is CAWSVGRGGNTIYF. The CDR3 DNA is TGTGCCTGGAGTGTGGGCAGGGGTGGAAACACCATATATTTT.